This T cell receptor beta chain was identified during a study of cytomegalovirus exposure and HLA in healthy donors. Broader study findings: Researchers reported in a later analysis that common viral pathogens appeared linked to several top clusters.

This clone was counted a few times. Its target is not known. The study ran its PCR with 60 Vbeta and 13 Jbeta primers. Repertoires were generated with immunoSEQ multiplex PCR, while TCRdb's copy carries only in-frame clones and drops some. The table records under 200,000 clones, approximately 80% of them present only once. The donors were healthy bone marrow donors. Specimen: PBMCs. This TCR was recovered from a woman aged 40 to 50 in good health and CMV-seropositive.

The CDR3 spells CASSPQASGGPRHTQYF. CDR3 in DNA: TGTGCCAGCAGCCCACAGGCTAGCGGGGGCCCCCGGCATACGCAGTATTTT. The chain links TRBV7-2 to TRBJ2-3; 10 bases agree with TRBD2. The J segment lost 7 bases and the V segment lost 5 bases, leaving 15 bases of the junction unmatched. CDR1 is SGHTA and CDR2 is FQGNSA in the germline V gene. CDR3 length: 17 amino acids. Looking up the rest from reference TRBV7-2 and TRBJ2-3 gives the full variable domain: GAGVSQSPSNKVTEKGKDVELRCDPISGHTALYWYRQSLGQGLEFLIYFQGNSAPDKSGLPSDRFSAERTGGSVSTLTIQRTQQEDSAVYLCASSPQASGGPRHTQYFGPGTRLTVL.